This T cell receptor (beta chain) was recovered during a study of T cell repertoires in cytomegalovirus infection. In this sample, this clonotype turned up many times. Its antigen is unidentified. Regarding the study as a whole: HLA-C-restricted CMV-specific TCR beta clonotypes were dominant in the ex vivo response.

The trim removed 2 bases at V and 6 bases at J, leaving 11 bases unmatched. CDR1 is SGHAT and CDR2 is FQNNGV in the germline V gene. The CDR3 runs 17 residues. TCRdb passed the reads through MiXCR, listing each CDR3 protein once. The table lists roughly 500,000 distinct CDR3 sequences, 15% to 20% of them singletons. The source of this sequence is a human donor in good health (CMV status not recorded). Some clones in this sample may be carry-over from other donors' samples. The J gene is TRBJ1-2, the V gene TRBV11-2, with 11 bases fitting TRBD1. The sequenced sample was CD8+ T cells from PBMCs. In DNA form, the CDR3 reads TGTGCCAGCAGCTTAAGCCGGGACAGGGGGAGGATAAATGGCTACACCTTC. As protein: CASSLSRDRGRINGYTF.